This TCR beta chain was sequenced for a study of vaccination and CD4 T cells after COVID-19. As for the study in general: Stimulation used overlapping spike peptides from SARS-CoV-2, HCoV-NL63, HCoV-OC43 and HCoV-229E.

About this clonotype: Its antigen remains unknown.

Germline CDR1 is MGHRA and CDR2 is YSYEKL. The CDR3 sequence is 14 residues long. Trimming removed 1 base from V and 2 bases from J, with 7 bases in between. Time point indicated: late sampling 161 to 241 days after vaccination in a few convalescent patients. As for treatment: roughly 11-day PBMC culture with coronavirus spike peptide pools or control peptides (ViraFEST assay). Expansion of antigen-specific T cells with peptide pools by ViraFEST preceded sequencing of TCRs. An Oncomine TCR Beta short-read assay was used to sequence the DNA from cultured CD4+ T cells. The authors extracted genomic DNA from cultured CD4+ T cells. Each CDR3 protein gets one entry after TCRdb re-called the PCR reads with MiXCR. The sample yields under 30,000 distinct CDR3 sequences, about two fifths seen once.

Sequencing used CD4+ T cells from blood, cultured in vitro, obtained about 7 months after SARS-CoV-2 vaccination. The receptor comes from a human donor who had recovered from COVID-19. This chain links TRBV4-1 with TRBJ2-3; unclear D gene. The CDR3 is CASSQGEYTDTQYF. CDR3 in DNA: TGCGCCAGCAGCCAAGGCGAGTACACAGATACGCAGTATTTT.